In its sample, the clone carrying this TCR beta chain was seen once. The V and J ends lost 1 base and 3 bases respectively, with 9 bases between them. The CDR3 is made up of 14 amino acids. CDR1 SGHVS and CDR2 FNYEAQ come from the germline V gene. The sample is drawn from a study of control samples from healthy donors and cancer patients. TCRdb's table, derived via immunoSEQ multiplex PCR, lists solely in-frame clones and lacks some. The repertoire holds 20,000 to 30,000 clones, with 75% to 85% as singletons. The clonotype comes from a man between 60 and 70 years old with colorectal cancer. This rearrangement joins TRBV7-6 to TRBJ1-1; D is unclear. The sequenced sample was PBMCs. CDR3 nucleotide sequence: TGTGCCAGCAGCTTAGTTGGAGAGGACACTGAAGCTTTCTTT. Translation gives CASSLVGEDTEAFF.